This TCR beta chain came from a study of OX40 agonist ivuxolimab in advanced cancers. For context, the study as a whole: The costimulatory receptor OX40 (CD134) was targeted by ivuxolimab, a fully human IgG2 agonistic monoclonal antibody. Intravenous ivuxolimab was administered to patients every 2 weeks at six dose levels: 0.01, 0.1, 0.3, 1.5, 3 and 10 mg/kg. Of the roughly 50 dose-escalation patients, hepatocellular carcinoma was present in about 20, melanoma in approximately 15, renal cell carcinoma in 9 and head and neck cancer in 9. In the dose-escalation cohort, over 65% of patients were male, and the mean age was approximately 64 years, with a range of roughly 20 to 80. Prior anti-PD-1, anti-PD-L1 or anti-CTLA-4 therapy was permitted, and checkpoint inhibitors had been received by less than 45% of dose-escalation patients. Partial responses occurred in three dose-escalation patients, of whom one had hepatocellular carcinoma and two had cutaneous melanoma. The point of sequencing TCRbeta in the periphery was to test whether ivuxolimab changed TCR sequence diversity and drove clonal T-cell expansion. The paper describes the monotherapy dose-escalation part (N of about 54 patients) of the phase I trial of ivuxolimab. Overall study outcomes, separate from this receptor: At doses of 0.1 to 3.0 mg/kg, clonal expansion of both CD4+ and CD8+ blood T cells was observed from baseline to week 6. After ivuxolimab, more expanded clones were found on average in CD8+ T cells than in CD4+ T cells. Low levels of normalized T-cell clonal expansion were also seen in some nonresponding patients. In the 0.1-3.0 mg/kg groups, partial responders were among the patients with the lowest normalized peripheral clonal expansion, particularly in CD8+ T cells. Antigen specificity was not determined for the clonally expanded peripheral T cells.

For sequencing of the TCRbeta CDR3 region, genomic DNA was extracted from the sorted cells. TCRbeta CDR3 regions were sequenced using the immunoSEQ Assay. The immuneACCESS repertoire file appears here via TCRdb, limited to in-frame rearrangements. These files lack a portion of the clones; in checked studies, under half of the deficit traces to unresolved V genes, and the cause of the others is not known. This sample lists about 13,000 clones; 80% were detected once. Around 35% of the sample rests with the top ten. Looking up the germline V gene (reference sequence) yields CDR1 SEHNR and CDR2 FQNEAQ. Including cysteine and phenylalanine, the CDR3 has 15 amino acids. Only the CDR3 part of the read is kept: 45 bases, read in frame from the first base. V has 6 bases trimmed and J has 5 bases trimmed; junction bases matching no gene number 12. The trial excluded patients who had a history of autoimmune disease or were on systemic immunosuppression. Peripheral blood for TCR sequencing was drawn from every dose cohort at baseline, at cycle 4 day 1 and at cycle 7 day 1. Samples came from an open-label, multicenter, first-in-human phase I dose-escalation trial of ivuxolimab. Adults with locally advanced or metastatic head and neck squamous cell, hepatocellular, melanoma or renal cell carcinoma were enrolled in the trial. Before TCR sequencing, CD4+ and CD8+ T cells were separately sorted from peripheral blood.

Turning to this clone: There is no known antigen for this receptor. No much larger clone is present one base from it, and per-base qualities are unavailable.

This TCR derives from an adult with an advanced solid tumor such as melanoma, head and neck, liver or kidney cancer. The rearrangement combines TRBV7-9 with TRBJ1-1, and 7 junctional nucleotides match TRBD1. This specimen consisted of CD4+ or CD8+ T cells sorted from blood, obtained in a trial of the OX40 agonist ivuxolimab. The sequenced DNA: TGTGCCAGCAGGTACCCCACAGGGGTAGGGACTGAAGCTTTCTTT. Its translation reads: CASRYPTGVGTEAFF.